Listed here are 32 T cell receptor beta chains from one sample, sequenced in a study of T cells in Graves' hyperthyroidism and ophthalmopathy. TCR beta CDR3 region amplification was performed from RNA transcripts. Researchers ran a first-round RT-PCR on the TCR CDR3 using the HTBI primer set. MiXCR, applied by TCRdb to the multiplex PCR reads, yields one record per CDR3 protein. In the table there are around 400,000 distinct CDR3 sequences, around a sixth of which are singletons. The source material was blood. These receptors all stem from a woman under 30 with Graves' hyperthyroidism that later progressed to Graves' ophthalmopathy.

This clonotype was seen repeatedly, ten times or more. J is TRBJ1-1 and V is TRBV15, with D maybe TRBD1 (6 bases). Germline assignment: CDR1 LNHNV and CDR2 YYDKDF (reference sequence). The CDR3 is 13 residues long. The germline V and J ends were trimmed by 5 bases and 5 bases, with 12 bases remaining between them. CDR3 loop: CATSLQGRTEAFF. CDR3 DNA sequence: TGTGCCACCAGCTTACAGGGAAGAACTGAAGCTTTCTTT.

A remark on this clonotype: It is unclear where the CDR3 begins or ends on the DNA, so no DNA is shown, and the CDR3 is as TCRdb lists it. The V and J genes are TRBV12-3 or TRBV12-4 and TRBJ1-1; the D call in the table, TRBD1, was not verified against the DNA. The CDR3 has 14 residues if both end residues are counted. This chain's CDR3 is CASSFVWGQGATFF.

In its sample, this clonotype was seen many times. The rearrangement joins TRBV28 to TRBJ2-1; the D gene is possibly TRBD2 (6 bases). Trimming stripped 9 bases from V and 10 bases from J, with 25 bases between. The CDR3 covers 15 residues. Looked up from germline, CDR1 is MDHEN and CDR2 is SYDVKM. CDR3 residues: CASRPRRETLEEQFF. The DNA of the CDR3 is TGTGCCAGTCGCCCCCGCCGGGAGACCCTGGAGGAGCAGTTCTTC.

This clonotype was seen ten or more times. The V call is TRBV20-1, the J call TRBJ1-2; unclear D gene. The CDR3 has 20 amino acids. Germline values: CDR1 DFQATT, CDR2 SNEGSKA (reference sequence). Trimming shortened V by 1 base and J by 2 bases, and 29 bases separated the two germline ends. Here the CDR3 reads CSARVSRAPTFIGRNYGYTF. The CDR3 DNA reads as TGCAGTGCTAGAGTTTCCAGAGCTCCGACATTTATCGGGCGAAACTATGGCTACACCTTC.

In its sample, this clonotype was seen many times. The rearrangement uses TRBV28 and TRBJ2-3, with D possibly TRBD1 on 6 matching bases. This CDR3 has 16 amino acids. Per the germline V gene, CDR1 is MDHEN and CDR2 is SYDVKM. V was trimmed by 5 bases and J by 1 base, leaving 16 bases between them. The CDR3 nucleotides read TGTGCCAGCAGTGATGGGACATGGGAAGGCACAGATACGCAGTATTTT. Translating gives CASSDGTWEGTDTQYF.

With respect to this clonotype: Mismatch with germline at one junction end may stem from a read error. The rearrangement links TRBV12-5 to TRBJ2-2; D is perhaps TRBD2 (5 bases). This CDR3 is 15 amino acids long. CDR1 LGHNT and CDR2 FRNRAP come from the germline V gene. This CDR3 reads CASGPTGPRTGELLF. The DNA of the CDR3 is TGTGCTAGTGGCCCGACTGGACCTCGCACCGGGGAGCTGCTTTTT.

The chain joins TRBV7-2 to TRBJ2-1, with D unclear. CDR3 length equals 15 residues. Between the trimmed V and J ends, which lost 1 base and 0 bases, there was a span of 7 bases. CDR1 and CDR2 (germline): SGHTA, FQGNSA. This CDR3 is CASSLGRNSYNEQFF. The CDR3, as DNA: TGTGCCAGCAGCTTAGGACGCAACTCCTACAATGAGCAGTTCTTC. Variable domain in full (rest from reference TRBV7-2 and TRBJ2-1): GAGVSQSPSNKVTEKGKDVELRCDPISGHTALYWYRQSLGQGLEFLIYFQGNSAPDKSGLPSDRFSAERTGGSVSTLTIQRTQQEDSAVYLCASSLGRNSYNEQFFGPGTRLTVL.

This clonotype has ten or more counts. CDR3 DNA: TGCAGTGCTAGAGAGGACAGGGGGCATGATGAGCAGTTCTTC. Translation gives CSAREDRGHDEQFF. This chain uses TRBV20-1 with TRBJ2-1; 11 bases agree with TRBD1. With V trimmed by 0 bases and J by 8 bases, 3 bases remained unmatched. Per germline, CDR1 DFQATT and CDR2 SNEGSKA (reference sequence). The CDR3 is 14 residues long.

This clonotype was seen a handful of times. This chain connects TRBV7-8 to TRBJ2-5; perhaps TRBD1 as D (5 bases). This CDR3 spans 10 amino acids. V dropped 10 bases and J dropped 5 bases, with 8 bases sitting between them. Germline V lookup: CDR1 SGHVS, CDR2 FQNEAQ. This CDR3 is CAIKGETQYF. CDR3 sequence (DNA): TGTGCCATCAAGGGGGAGACCCAGTACTTC. Together with reference TRBV7-8 and TRBJ2-5, the CDR3 gives the full variable domain: GAGVSQSPRYKVAKRGQDVALRCDPISGHVSLFWYQQALGQGPEFLTYFQNEAQLDKSGLPSDRFFAERPEGSVSTLKIQRTQQEDSAVYLCAIKGETQYFGPGTRLLVL.

This clonotype was picked up many times. The rearrangement uses TRBV20-1 and TRBJ1-5; D might be TRBD1 (5 bases). The V end lost 2 bases, the J end lost 3 bases, and 11 bases lay between the germline ends. The CDR3 runs 14 residues. The germline V gene has CDR1 DFQATT and CDR2 SNEGSKA (reference sequence). The CDR3 bases are TGCAGTGCTAGAATGGGACCTCCCAATCAGCCCCAGCATTTT. Protein: CSARMGPPNQPQHF.

This clonotype occurred many times. The rearrangement joins TRBV5-1 to TRBJ2-5; D tentatively reads TRBD1 or TRBD2 (5 bases each). The germline V gene has CDR1 SGHRS and CDR2 YFSETQ. V was clipped by 0 bases and J by 3 bases, with 12 bases between them. The CDR3 covers 15 residues. In DNA, the CDR3 is TGCGCCAGCAGCTTGGGAGGGGACCCCAAAGAGACCCAGTACTTC. Protein product: CASSLGGDPKETQYF.

This sequence joins TRBV7-8 and TRBJ2-5, with TRBD1 matching over 9 bases. This CDR3 has 16 residues. With V trimmed by 2 bases and J by 4 bases, 8 bases remained unmatched. Germline values: CDR1 SGHVS, CDR2 FQNEAQ. Written as DNA, the CDR3 is TGTGCCAGCAGCTTACCCCACACAGGGGGCCGAGAGACCCAGTACTTC. Residues: CASSLPHTGGRETQYF.

This clonotype was found a few times. The chain couples TRBV7-9 to TRBJ1-6; no clear D gene. CDR3 length: 13 residues. CDR1 SEHNR and CDR2 FQNEAQ come from the germline V gene (reference sequence). The germline V and J ends were trimmed by 4 bases and 14 bases, with 15 bases remaining between them. The CDR3 is CASSSRPLQALHF. The CDR3 coding sequence is TGTGCCAGCAGCTCTAGGCCCCTGCAGGCCCTCCACTTT.

This clonotype has a count of ten or more. The chain employs TRBV3-1 and TRBJ2-7; D gene unclear. Between the trimmed V and J ends, which lost 4 bases and 1 base, there was a span of 17 bases. Germline V gene lookup returns CDR1 LGHDT and CDR2 YNNKEL (reference sequence). This CDR3 is 16 amino acids long. The CDR3 spells CASSLATLSNSYEQYF. CDR3 coding DNA: TGTGCCAGCAGCCTTGCTACTCTTTCCAATTCCTACGAGCAGTACTTC.

This clonotype has ten or more counts. The chain has TRBV28 and TRBJ1-5; 9 nucleotides agree with TRBD1. From germline, CDR1 is MDHEN and CDR2 SYDVKM. This CDR3 region has 15 residues. The junction had 8 bases not matched to a gene; V was cut back by 5 bases and J by 6 bases. The CDR3, as DNA: TGTGCCAGCAGTATGACAGGGGGGAACTTTCAGCCCCAGCATTTT. Amino acid sequence: CASSMTGGNFQPQHF.

The CDR3 coding sequence is TGTGCCAGCAGCTTGTGGCAGGGCAACGAGCAGTACTTC. It encodes CASSLWQGNEQYF. This chain joins TRBV13 and TRBJ2-7; a weak D match, TRBD1 (5 bases). Germline V gene lookup returns CDR1 PRHDT and CDR2 FYEKMQ (reference sequence). The CDR3 consists of 13 residues. The V gene lost 3 bases and the J gene lost 5 bases, with 11 bases spanning the gap.

This clonotype was observed a few times. The chain recombines TRBV9 with TRBJ2-1; 12 bases map to TRBD2. With 4 bases clipped from V and 8 bases from J, the junction kept 7 bases outside the gene matches. The CDR3 length is 15 residues. Germline CDR1 SGDLS, CDR2 YYNGEE. Here the CDR3 reads CASSPLAGGVHEQFF. The DNA for the CDR3 is TGTGCCAGCAGCCCGCTAGCGGGAGGGGTTCATGAGCAGTTCTTC.

The gene calls are TRBV25-1 and TRBJ1-1; possible D gene TRBD1, 6 bases. CDR1 is MGHDK and CDR2 is SYGVNS in the germline V gene. V dropped 11 bases and J dropped 4 bases, with 14 bases sitting between them. The length of the CDR3 is 12 residues. The CDR3 region has the DNA TGTGCCCTAGGGGGAAGGGTCACTGAAGCTTTCTTT. It yields the protein CALGGRVTEAFF.

This clonotype was observed many times. The chain combines TRBV20-1 with TRBJ2-7; maybe TRBD2 (6 bases). The V gene's germline CDR1 is DFQATT and CDR2 SNEGSKA (reference sequence). Trimming pared 3 bases from V and 6 bases from J, leaving 18 bases between. The CDR3 is 14 amino acids. CDR3 nucleotides: TGCAGTGCTAGTTCTGGGTCTAGCGAGATCGAGCAGTACTTC. It translates to CSASSGSSEIEQYF.

This sequence joins TRBV18 and TRBJ1-5; D is possibly TRBD1 (6 bases). The CDR3 contains 17 residues. The germline CDR1 and CDR2 sequences are KGHSH and LQKENI. The V gene lost 0 bases and the J gene lost 0 bases, with 12 bases spanning the gap. DNA for the CDR3: TGTGCCAGCTCACCACCGGGGGGCTCTCGTAGCAATCAGCCCCAGCATTTT. Residues: CASSPPGGSRSNQPQHF.

This clonotype was observed many times. This chain joins TRBV6-4 and TRBJ2-3; 10 bases fit TRBD1. The CDR3 has 15 amino acids. Germline-derived CDR1 and CDR2 are MRHNA and SNTAGT. Trimming at V came to 2 bases and at J to 1 base, leaving 0 bases not matched to a gene. Here the CDR3 DNA reads TGTGCCAGCAGTGACGGGACAGGGGGCACAGATACGCAGTATTTT. Its protein is CASSDGTGGTDTQYF.

A remark on this clonotype: A read error may explain this, as a much larger clone is one base away. This rearrangement joins TRBV4-1 to TRBJ1-4, with TRBD1 identical over 10 bases. Germline CDR1 is MGHRA and CDR2 is YSYEKL. The CDR3 is 14 amino acids. As DNA, the CDR3 is TGCGCCAGCAGCCTTGGGACAGGGGTTGAAAATCTGTTTTTT. Amino acids: CASSLGTGVENLFF.

This clonotype showed up many times. An end of the junction does not agree with germline; a read error may underlie this. The rearrangement uses TRBV11-2 and TRBJ1-5, with D unresolved. Germline V lookup: CDR1 SGHAT, CDR2 FQNNGV. There are 14 residues in the CDR3. The DNA for the CDR3 is TGTGCCAGCAGCCTAGATACTCTATCACGGCCCCAGCATTTT. Residues: CASSLDTLSRPQHF.

This rearrangement joins TRBV11-2 to TRBJ2-5; D remains ambiguous. Trimming stripped 2 bases from V and 7 bases from J, with 14 bases between. The CDR3 has 14 amino acids. CDR1 and CDR2 (germline): SGHAT, FQNNGV. The DNA of the CDR3 is TGTGCCAGCAGCTTAAGGAGAGGCAATGGGACCCAGTACTTC. It specifies CASSLRRGNGTQYF.

The gene calls are TRBV24-1 and TRBJ2-3; TRBD2 aligns across 12 bases. V shed 4 bases, J shed 0 bases, and the junction held 1 base outside the gene matches. This CDR3 spans 16 amino acids. Germline CDR1 reads KGHDR; CDR2 reads SFDVKD. The CDR3 sequence: CATSEGTSGSTDTQYF. The CDR3 nucleotides are TGTGCCACCAGTGAGGGGACTAGCGGGAGCACAGATACGCAGTATTTT.

The chain is built from TRBV20-1 and TRBJ1-1; no definite D call. Germline assignment: CDR1 DFQATT and CDR2 SNEGSKA (reference sequence). The CDR3 sequence is 11 residues long. Deletions cut 5 bases from V and 6 bases from J, with 10 bases between. The CDR3 DNA is TGCAGTGCTGATAAGGGTTCTGAAGCTTTCTTT. Protein sequence: CSADKGSEAFF.

The chain couples TRBV19 to TRBJ2-7, with D perhaps matching TRBD2 (5 bases). Germline V CDR1 and CDR2: LNHDA, SQIVND (reference sequence). The ends were cut back, 5 bases at V and 5 bases at J, with 16 bases in the middle. The CDR3 sequence is 14 residues long. The chain's CDR3 is CASSVDFHLNEQYF. The CDR3, as DNA: TGTGCCAGTAGTGTGGACTTTCACCTTAACGAGCAGTACTTC.

This clonotype was recorded a few times. A much larger clone is a single base away; this may be a read error. The CDR3 protein is CASSLDRGQGEVYEQYF. The CDR3 DNA follows: TGTGCCAGCAGTTTAGATCGGGGACAGGGGGAAGTGTACGAGCAGTACTTC. This chain joins TRBV28 and TRBJ2-7, with 11 bases fitting TRBD1. This CDR3 has 17 amino acids. Germline V gene sequence: CDR1 MDHEN, CDR2 SYDVKM. Germline trimming cut 2 bases from V and 4 bases from J; bases unmatched to any gene: 10.

In this sample, this clonotype turned up many times. The chain couples TRBV6-1 to TRBJ1-5; 9 nucleotides align to TRBD1. Trimming at V came to 5 bases and at J to 2 bases, leaving 13 bases not matched to a gene. The CDR3 is made up of 18 amino acids. Germline V gene data show CDR1 as MNHNS and CDR2 as SASEGT. CDR3: CASSLPPDRGDRNQPQHF. The CDR3 DNA reads TGTGCCAGCAGTCTCCCCCCAGACAGGGGGGATCGCAATCAGCCCCAGCATTTT.

There are many counts of this clonotype. The chain has TRBV20-1 and TRBJ2-7; 9 nucleotides match TRBD1. J lost 2 bases, V lost 0 bases, and 5 bases had no gene match. The CDR3 covers 15 residues. Germline V gene sequence: CDR1 DFQATT, CDR2 SNEGSKA (reference sequence). The CDR3: CSAREGQGQPYEQYF. CDR3 in DNA: TGCAGTGCTAGAGAGGGACAGGGTCAACCCTACGAGCAGTACTTC.

This clonotype was found many times. CDR3 residues: CASSSREGAYEQYF. The CDR3 DNA reads as TGTGCCAGCAGTTCCAGGGAGGGTGCCTACGAGCAGTACTTC. V gene TRBV2 combines with J gene TRBJ2-7; 7 nucleotides line up with TRBD2. Losses at the gene ends were 5 bases for V and 2 bases for J; bases not matched to a gene: 6. Germline CDR1 is SNHLY and CDR2 is FYNNEI. The CDR3 loop spans 14 amino acids.

This clonotype was observed at least ten times. J is TRBJ2-7 and V is TRBV28; D might be TRBD2 (5 bases). CDR3 length equals 14 residues. V lost 0 bases and J lost 5, with 11 bases in between. Germline values: CDR1 MDHEN, CDR2 SYDVKM. The CDR3 nucleotides are TGTGCCAGCAGTTTATGTGGGAGAAGCGACGAGCAGTACTTC. It translates to CASSLCGRSDEQYF.